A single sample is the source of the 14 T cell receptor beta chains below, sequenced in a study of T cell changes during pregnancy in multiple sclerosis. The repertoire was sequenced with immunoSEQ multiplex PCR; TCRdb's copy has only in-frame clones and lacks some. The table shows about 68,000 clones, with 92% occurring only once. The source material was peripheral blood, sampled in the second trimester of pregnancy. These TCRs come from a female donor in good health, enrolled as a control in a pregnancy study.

The CDR3 spells CATSRDGRYNEQFF. CDR3 DNA: TGTGCCACCAGCAGAGATGGGAGATACAATGAGCAGTTCTTC. The chain recombines TRBV15 with TRBJ2-1, with a tentative D call TRBD2 (5 bases). The germline CDR1 and CDR2 sequences are LNHNV and YYDKDF (reference sequence). CDR3 length equals 14 residues. V lost 0 bases to trimming and J lost 4 bases, with 7 bases between them.

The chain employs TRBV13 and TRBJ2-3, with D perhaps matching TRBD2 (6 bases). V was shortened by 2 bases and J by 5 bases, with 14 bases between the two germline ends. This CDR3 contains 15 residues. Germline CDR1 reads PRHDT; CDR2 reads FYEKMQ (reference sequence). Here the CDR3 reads CASSLSGESGDTQYF. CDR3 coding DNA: TGTGCCAGCAGCTTATCGGGGGAGTCTGGAGATACGCAGTATTTT.

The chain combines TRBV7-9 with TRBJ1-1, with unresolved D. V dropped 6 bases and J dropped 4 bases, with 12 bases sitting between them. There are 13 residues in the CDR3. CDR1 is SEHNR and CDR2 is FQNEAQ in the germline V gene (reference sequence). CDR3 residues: CASRVGEGTEAFF. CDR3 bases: TGTGCCAGCAGGGTGGGTGAGGGCACTGAAGCTTTCTTT. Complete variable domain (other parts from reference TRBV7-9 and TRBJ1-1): DTGVSQNPRHKITKRGQNVTFRCDPISEHNRLYWYRQTLGQGPEFLTYFQNEAQLEKSRLLSDRFSAERPKGSFSTLEIQRTEQGDSAMYLCASRVGEGTEAFFGQGTRLTVV.

The CDR3 is CASSQSRTSGIPGANVLTF. CDR3 in DNA: TGCGCCAGCAGTCAATCCCGGACTAGCGGGATCCCTGGGGCCAACGTCCTGACTTTC. The chain employs TRBV23-1 and TRBJ2-6; TRBD2 agrees at 12 bases. TRBV23-1 is identified as an open reading frame with a role that is uncertain. The CDR3 runs 19 residues. The V and J ends lost 0 bases and 2 bases, in that order; junction bases with no gene match: 5.

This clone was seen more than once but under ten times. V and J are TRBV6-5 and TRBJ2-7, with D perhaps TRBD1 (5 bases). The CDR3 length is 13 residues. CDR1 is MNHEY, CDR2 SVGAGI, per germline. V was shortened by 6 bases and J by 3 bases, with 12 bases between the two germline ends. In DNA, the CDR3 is TGTGCCAGCAGACGACAGTTCCGCTACGAGCAGTACTTC. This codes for CASRRQFRYEQYF.

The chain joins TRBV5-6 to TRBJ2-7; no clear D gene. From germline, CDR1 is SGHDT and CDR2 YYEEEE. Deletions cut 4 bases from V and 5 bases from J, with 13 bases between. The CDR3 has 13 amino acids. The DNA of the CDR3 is TGTGCCAGCAGCCCCGGGTCCCCGGACGAGCAGTACTTC. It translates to CASSPGSPDEQYF. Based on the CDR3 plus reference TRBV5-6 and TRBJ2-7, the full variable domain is DAGVTQSPTHLIKTRGQQVTLRCSPKSGHDTVSWYQQALGQGPQFIFQYYEEEERQRGNFPDRFSGHQFPNYSSELNVNALLLGDSALYLCASSPGSPDEQYFGPGTRLTVT.

The CDR3 sequence: CASSPSGQGYHEQFF. The CDR3 DNA is TGTGCCAGCAGTCCCTCGGGACAGGGATACCATGAGCAGTTCTTC. The chain links TRBV28 to TRBJ2-1, with 9 nucleotides matching TRBD1. Germline V gene lookup returns CDR1 MDHEN and CDR2 SYDVKM. The CDR3 spans 15 residues. V gave up 5 bases and J gave up 8 bases; unmatched junction bases: 10.

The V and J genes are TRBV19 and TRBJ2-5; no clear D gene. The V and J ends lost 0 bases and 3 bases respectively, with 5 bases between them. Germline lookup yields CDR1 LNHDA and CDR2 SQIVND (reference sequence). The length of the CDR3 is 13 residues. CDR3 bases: TGTGCCAGTAGTATAGACGCAGAAGAGACCCAGTACTTC. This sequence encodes CASSIDAEETQYF.

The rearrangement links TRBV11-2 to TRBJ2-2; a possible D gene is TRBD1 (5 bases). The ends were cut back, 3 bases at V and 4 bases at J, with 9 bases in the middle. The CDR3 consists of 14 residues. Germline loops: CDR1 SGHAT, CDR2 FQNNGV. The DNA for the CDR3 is TGTGCCAGCAGCTTCCTTAGGGGCACCGGGGAGCTGTTTTTT. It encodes CASSFLRGTGELFF.

The CDR3 DNA follows: TGTGCCAGCAGCCTCACCGGGACTACTGACAATGAGCAGTTCTTC. This translates into CASSLTGTTDNEQFF. This chain connects TRBV11-2 to TRBJ2-1; TRBD2 agrees at 7 bases. There are 15 residues in the CDR3. Trimming at V came to 5 bases and at J to 5 bases, leaving 9 bases not matched to a gene. Germline loops: CDR1 SGHAT, CDR2 FQNNGV. The whole variable domain, filled in from reference TRBV11-2 and TRBJ2-1, reads EAGVAQSPRYKIIEKRQSVAFWCNPISGHATLYWYQQILGQGPKLLIQFQNNGVVDDSQLPKDRFSAERLKGVDSTLKIQPAKLEDSAVYLCASSLTGTTDNEQFFGPGTRLTVL.

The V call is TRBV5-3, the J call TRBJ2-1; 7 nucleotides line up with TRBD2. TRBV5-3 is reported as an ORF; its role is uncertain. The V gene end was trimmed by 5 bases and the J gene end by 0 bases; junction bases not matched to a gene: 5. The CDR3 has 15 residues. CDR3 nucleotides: TGTGCCAGAAGGGCTAGCGGTTGCTCCTACAATGAGCAGTTCTTC. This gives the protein CARRASGCSYNEQFF.

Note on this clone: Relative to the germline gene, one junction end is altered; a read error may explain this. The CDR3 here is CASSPGTGSWNEQFF. The CDR3 DNA reads as TGTGCTAGCAGCCCCGGGACAGGATCTTGGAATGAGCAGTTCTTC. The chain links TRBV7-7 to TRBJ2-1; 8 bases fit TRBD1. Per germline, CDR1 SSHAT and CDR2 FNYEAQ (reference sequence). This CDR3 contains 15 residues.

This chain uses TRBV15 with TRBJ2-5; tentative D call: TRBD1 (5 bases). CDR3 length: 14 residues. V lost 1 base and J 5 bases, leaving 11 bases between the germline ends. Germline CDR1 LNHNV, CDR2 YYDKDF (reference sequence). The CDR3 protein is CATSRGQGWETQYF. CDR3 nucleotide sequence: TGTGCCACCAGCAGAGGTCAGGGATGGGAGACCCAGTACTTC.

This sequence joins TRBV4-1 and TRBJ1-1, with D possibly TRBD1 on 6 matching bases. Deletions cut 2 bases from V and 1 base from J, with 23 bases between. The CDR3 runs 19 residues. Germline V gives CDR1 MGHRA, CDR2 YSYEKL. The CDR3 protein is CASSQNRWGLGGENTEAFF. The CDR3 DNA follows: TGCGCCAGCAGCCAAAACAGGTGGGGACTAGGGGGGGAGAACACTGAAGCTTTCTTT.